This is a list of T cell receptor beta chains from one sample in a study of cytomegalovirus exposure and HLA in healthy donors. Clones were read by immunoSEQ multiplex PCR, and TCRdb kept only the in-frame ones, dropping some. The sample includes 80,000 to 95,000 clones, about two thirds seen only once; the top ten take more than 13%. What was sequenced was PBMCs. The source is a woman in her forties or fifties in good health and CMV-seropositive. Both conserved end residues are part of each CDR3. Each record gives: D gene, clone size, V gene, J gene, CDR3 DNA, CDR3 protein. The D gene is left open where the match is weak. Only part of the rows carry a size: once, few, many, or a class if the clone is expanded.

.	.	TRBV5-1	TRBJ2-2	TGCGCCAGCAGGGAGACAGTACTCACCGGGGAGCTGTTTTTT	CASRETVLTGELFF
TRBD1	.	TRBV7-9	TRBJ2-2	TGTGCCAGCCGGAGGCCGGGACAGGCCACTGGCGGGGAGCTGTTTTTT	CASRRPGQATGGELFF
TRBD2	.	TRBV29-1	TRBJ2-7	TGCAGCGTTGACGGATCCGGGACTAGCGGGAGGGCATCTACGGAGCAGTACTTC	CSVDGSGTSGRASTEQYF
.	.	TRBV28	TRBJ2-1	TGTGCCAGCAGTTACGACAGACCAATCTCCTACAATGAGCAGTTCTTC	CASSYDRPISYNEQFF
TRBD1	.	TRBV6-1	TRBJ1-6	TGTGCCAGCAGTAACAGGGGAAGGGATTCACCCCTCCACTTT	CASSNRGRDSPLHF
.	.	TRBV5-4	TRBJ2-7	TGTGCCAGCAGCCTCCGGGAGCGAAGCGAGCAGTACTTC	CASSLRERSEQYF
.	.	TRBV5-1	TRBJ2-5	TGCGCCAGCAGCTTTGGGACAAGGGCCGAGACCCAGTACTTC	CASSFGTRAETQYF
.	once	TRBV19	TRBJ1-3	TGTGCCAGTCAGACAGTCCGCTCTGGAAACACCATATATTTT	CASQTVRSGNTIYF
.	.	TRBV7-3	TRBJ2-2	TGTGCCAGCAGCTTAAGATCGCCGGGAGCGGACACCGGGGAGCTGTTTTTT	CASSLRSPGADTGELFF
.	few	TRBV4-1	TRBJ1-5	TGCGCCAGCAGCCAACGAATCGGTGGTGGGGGGGGCGGGAGTCAGCCCCAGCATTTT	CASSQRIGGGGGGSQPQHF
TRBD1	.	TRBV2	TRBJ1-1	TGTGCCAGCAGAACAGGGGGCGCGGGGACTGAAGCTTTCTTT	CASRTGGAGTEAFF
TRBD1	.	TRBV18	TRBJ1-2	TGTGCCAGCTCACCAGACAACAGGGGTGGCTACACCTTC	CASSPDNRGGYTF
TRBD1	.	TRBV30	TRBJ1-2	TGTGCCTGGAGAATACAGGGGTCCTATGGCTACACCTTC	CAWRIQGSYGYTF
.	.	TRBV7-9	TRBJ2-1	TGTGCCAGCCGATCGGAGGGCTCCTACAATGAGCAGTTCTTC	CASRSEGSYNEQFF
TRBD2	few	TRBV9	TRBJ2-3	TGTGCCAGGGGGACTAGCGGGAGCGGTGGGACGCAGTATTTT	CARGTSGSGGTQYF
.	.	TRBV28	TRBJ2-2	TGTGCCGCGACCGGGCGGGCGGGCGGGGAGCTGTTTTTT	CAATGRAGGELFF
.	medium-sized	TRBV29-1	TRBJ1-3	TGCAGCGCTGGACAGACAGCTGGAAACACCATATATTTT	CSAGQTAGNTIYF
TRBD2	few	TRBV5-1	TRBJ2-7	TGCGCCAGCAGCTCCGGGACTAGGACCTACGAGCAGTACTTC	CASSSGTRTYEQYF
TRBD1	.	TRBV10-3	TRBJ2-5	TGTGCCATCGGGGACAGTCAAGAGACCCAGTACTTC	CAIGDSQETQYF
.	few	TRBV19	TRBJ1-1	TGTGCCAGTAGGACTCATAGGGAGGCTGAAGCTTTCTTT	CASRTHREAEAFF
.	.	TRBV11-1	TRBJ2-2	TGTGCCAGCAGGCGGGCAGGGGGGACGAACACCGGGGAGCTGTTTTTT	CASRRAGGTNTGELFF
TRBD2	.	TRBV7-9	TRBJ2-7	TGTTCCAGCAGCCCAGCACTAGCGGGAGACCGTTACGAGCAGTACTTC	CSSSPALAGDRYEQYF
TRBD1	once	TRBV13	TRBJ2-7	TGTGCCAGCAGCTTACTACGGACAGGGCTATGGAAGCAGTACTTC	CASSLLRTGLWKQYF
TRBD1	few	TRBV9	TRBJ2-7	TGTGCCAGCAGCGTCGCGGACAGGGATATCTACGAGCAGTACTTC	CASSVADRDIYEQYF
.	.	TRBV5-6	TRBJ1-5	TGTGCCAGCAGCCGGCGGGGGGCGGGTAGCAATCAGCCCCAGCATTTT	CASSRRGAGSNQPQHF
.	few	TRBV29-1	TRBJ2-7	TGCAGCGTTGAAGATCGAGGCAGCAGTTCCTACGAGCAGTACTTC	CSVEDRGSSSYEQYF
TRBD2	few	TRBV11-2	TRBJ2-2	TGTGCCAGCAGCTTAGAGGCTAGCGGGACGAACACCGGGGAGCTGTTTTTT	CASSLEASGTNTGELFF